The clone carrying this T cell receptor (beta chain) turned up a few times. Antigen: not known. Trimming shortened V by 4 bases and J by 0 bases, and 6 bases separated the two germline ends. The CDR3 length is 13 residues. TCRdb passed the RT-PCR reads through MiXCR, listing each CDR3 protein once. The table has fewer than 700,000 distinct CDR3 sequences, 10% to 15% seen once. The sample comes from a study of response to subunit inactivated influenza vaccine. Findings and limits, study-wide: There was a suggestion from the authors that each seasonal influenza vaccination recruits few new T cells.

V is TRBV12-3 or TRBV12-4 and J is TRBJ1-2, with D uncertain. The TCR comes from a man in his fifties who received an inactivated influenza vaccine. Here the sequenced sample was PBMCs from blood, taken roughly 45 days after vaccination. The CDR3: CASSSGANYGYTF. CDR3 bases: TGTGCCAGCAGTTCGGGAGCTAACTATGGCTACACCTTC.